The clone carrying this T cell receptor (beta chain) has a handful of counts. Its antigen is as yet unknown. The data belong to a study of CD8 T cells in ankylosing spondylitis. Overall study results and limits: Disease-associated clones were CD8+ and fairly uncommon in peripheral blood. Blood from ankylosing spondylitis patients appeared to carry a characteristic roughly 8-variant TCR beta motif.

V was clipped by 6 bases and J by 0 bases; unmatched bases: 7. The CDR3 has 16 amino acids. Libraries of TCR beta came from quantitative 5'-RACE with molecular barcodes. One entry per CDR3 protein, called by TCRdb with MiXCR from the 5' RACE reads. The table has 650,000 to 800,000 distinct CDR3 sequences, under 20% seen once; the top ten hold 15% to 20%. This TCR derives from a male donor with ankylosing spondylitis. Material for sequencing was blood, either unsorted or a sorted T cell fraction (not recorded which). This chain connects TRBV12-3 or TRBV12-4 to TRBJ1-1; 10 positions match TRBD1. The CDR3 spells CASRTDRGNMNTEAFF. The CDR3 DNA reads as TGTGCCAGCAGAACGGACAGGGGGAACATGAACACTGAAGCTTTCTTT.